The rows below give T cell receptor beta chains drawn from one sample of a study of cytomegalovirus exposure and HLA in healthy donors. TCRdb keeps only in-frame clones here, not all; method: immunoSEQ multiplex PCR. The repertoire holds under 200,000 clones, with around 80% as singletons. Sequenced sample: PBMCs. Receptors were obtained from a middle-aged woman in good health and CMV-seronegative. CDR3s include the opening cysteine and the closing phenylalanine or tryptophan. The D gene is left open where the match is weak. Clone size is not always given. Where it is, it says once, few, many or a class for expanded clones.

d_call,clone_size,j_call,cdr3_length,v_call,cdr3_aa,cdr3_nt
TRBD2,.,TRBJ2-1,15,TRBV5-1,CASSLSWGGYNEQFF,TGCGCCAGCAGCCTTTCCTGGGGGGGCTACAATGAGCAGTTCTTC
.,.,TRBJ1-2,15,TRBV2,CASSEFRTPAGGYTF,TGTGCCAGCAGTGAGTTTCGTACTCCGGCGGGGGGCTACACCTTC
.,.,TRBJ2-1,17,TRBV14,CASSRRRGAGMGNEQFF,TGTGCCAGCAGCCGGAGAAGGGGTGCAGGGATGGGGAATGAGCAGTTCTTC
.,.,TRBJ1-1,15,TRBV14,CASSHDILMNTEAFF,TGTGCCAGCAGCCATGACATACTCATGAACACTGAAGCTTTCTTT
.,.,TRBJ1-2,14,TRBV7-2,CASSAGTGGYGYTF,TGTGCCAGCAGTGCCGGGACGGGGGGTTATGGCTACACCTTC
TRBD2,.,TRBJ2-7,18,TRBV7-9,CASSSGLAGGPVPPEQYF,TGTGCCAGCAGCTCGGGACTAGCGGGAGGGCCAGTTCCGCCAGAGCAGTACTTC
TRBD1,.,TRBJ2-7,16,TRBV27,CASTKTGTGISYEQYF,TGTGCCAGCACCAAAACCGGGACAGGGATCTCCTACGAGCAGTACTTC
TRBD2,.,TRBJ2-1,18,TRBV11-3,CASRGGGLAGGPGNEQFF,TGTGCCAGCAGAGGGGGAGGGCTAGCGGGGGGGCCGGGCAATGAGCAGTTCTTC
TRBD2,.,TRBJ2-7,13,TRBV7-9,CASSSGGTYEQYF,TGTGCCAGCAGCTCGGGAGGTACCTACGAGCAGTACTTC
.,.,TRBJ2-1,16,TRBV11-2,CASSVGSASSYNEQFF,TGTGCCAGCAGCGTTGGTAGCGCAAGCTCCTACAATGAGCAGTTCTTC
.,.,TRBJ2-7,15,TRBV21-1,CASSTKEGRSYEQYF,TGTGCCAGCAGCACCAAGGAGGGTCGCTCCTACGAGCAGTACTTC
.,.,TRBJ1-5,15,TRBV7-2,CASSLWARGDQPQHF,TGTGCCAGCAGCTTATGGGCCAGGGGAGATCAGCCCCAGCATTTT
.,.,TRBJ2-5,12,TRBV27,CASSPAGETQYF,TGTGCCAGCAGTCCCGCGGGGGAGACCCAGTACTTC
.,.,TRBJ2-7,14,TRBV15,CATSGGIRPYEQYF,TGTGCCACCAGCGGCGGGATCCGCCCCTACGAGCAGTACTTC
.,.,TRBJ2-2,15,TRBV28,CASSLGQGNTGELFF,TGTGCCAGCAGTTTAGGGCAGGGTAACACCGGGGAGCTGTTTTTT
.,.,TRBJ2-5,15,TRBV7-6,CASSLDSHRQETQYF,TGTGCCAGCAGCTTAGACTCCCACAGGCAAGAGACCCAGTACTTC
TRBD1,few,TRBJ2-7,14,TRBV5-6,CASSLPGGVNEQYF,TGTGCCAGCAGCTTGCCAGGGGGAGTCAACGAGCAGTACTTC
TRBD1,.,TRBJ2-4,14,TRBV30,CAWNQGATKNIQYF,TGTGCCTGGAACCAGGGGGCGACCAAAAACATTCAGTACTTC
TRBD1,.,TRBJ1-1,14,TRBV6-5,CASSPPTTGVIAFF,TGTGCCAGCAGCCCCCCCACGACAGGGGTGATAGCTTTCTTT
TRBD1,.,TRBJ2-5,16,TRBV5-1,CASSLEWGQGQETQYF,TGCGCCAGCAGCTTGGAATGGGGACAGGGCCAAGAGACCCAGTACTTC
TRBD2,few,TRBJ2-1,14,TRBV2,CASSTSGSRNEQFF,TGTGCCAGCAGTACCAGCGGGAGCCGGAATGAGCAGTTCTTC
TRBD1,few,TRBJ2-6,18,TRBV28,CASSSGQGRATGANVLTF,TGTGCCAGCAGTTCCGGACAGGGAAGAGCAACTGGGGCCAACGTCCTGACTTTC
.,once,TRBJ2-6,16,TRBV30,CAWSRTRSSGANVLTF,TGTGCCTGGAGTCGGACTCGAAGCTCTGGGGCCAACGTCCTGACTTTC
TRBD1,.,TRBJ2-1,15,TRBV6-1,CASGGRRQGVNEQFF,TGTGCCAGCGGGGGAAGGAGACAGGGAGTGAATGAGCAGTTCTTC
.,.,TRBJ2-7,14,TRBV5-6,CASSLVGMGYEQYF,TGTGCCAGCAGCTTGGTGGGCATGGGCTACGAGCAGTACTTC
.,.,TRBJ1-2,14,TRBV28,CASSLITGGGGYTF,TGTGCCAGCAGTTTAATCACCGGGGGGGGAGGCTACACCTTC
.,.,TRBJ2-7,13,TRBV29-1,CSVVAYSSYEQYF,TGCAGCGTTGTGGCTTACAGCTCCTACGAGCAGTACTTC
TRBD2,.,TRBJ2-5,15,TRBV28,CASSLGGRALETQYF,TGTGCCAGCAGTTTAGGTGGGAGGGCTCTGGAGACCCAGTACTTC
.,.,TRBJ2-3,13,TRBV30,CAWNSALLDPQYF,TGTGCCTGGAATAGCGCTCTCCTAGATCCGCAGTATTTT
.,.,TRBJ2-5,15,TRBV28,CASSPMRTAKETQYF,TGTGCCAGCAGTCCCATGCGGACAGCGAAAGAGACCCAGTACTTC
TRBD1,once,TRBJ1-2,15,TRBV7-8,CASSQRQGSHYGYTF,TGTGCCAGCAGCCAAAGACAGGGGTCCCACTATGGCTACACCTTC